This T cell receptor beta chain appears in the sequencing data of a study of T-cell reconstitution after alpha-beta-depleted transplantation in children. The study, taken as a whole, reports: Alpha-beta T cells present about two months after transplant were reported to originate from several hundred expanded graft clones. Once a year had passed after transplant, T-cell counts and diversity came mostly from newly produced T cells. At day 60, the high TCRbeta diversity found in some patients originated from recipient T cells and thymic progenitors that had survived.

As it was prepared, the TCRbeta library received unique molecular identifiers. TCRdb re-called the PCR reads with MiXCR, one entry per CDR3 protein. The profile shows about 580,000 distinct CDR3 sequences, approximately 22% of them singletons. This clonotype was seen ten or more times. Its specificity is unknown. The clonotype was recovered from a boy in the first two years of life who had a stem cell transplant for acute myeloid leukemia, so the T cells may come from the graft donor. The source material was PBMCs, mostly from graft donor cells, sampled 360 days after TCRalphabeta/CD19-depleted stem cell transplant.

This CDR3 is CSARREDGYNEQFF. The CDR3 DNA reads TGCAGTGCTAGGCGCGAGGACGGCTACAATGAGCAGTTCTTC. V is TRBV20-1 and J is TRBJ2-1; D is uncertain. Looked up from germline, CDR1 is DFQATT and CDR2 is SNEGSKA (reference sequence). The CDR3 extends over 14 amino acids. V was trimmed by 3 bases and J by 3 bases, leaving 12 bases between them.